This T cell receptor (beta chain) was documented in a study of blood T cell repertoires in COVID-19. Study in general: Both acute and convalescent COVID-19 samples were obtained from the United States, Italy and Spain. PBMCs, B-cell-depleted T cells, or T cells provided the cDNA or gDNA that made up the material.

Authors' processing steps: Estimation of nucleated cell counts relied on the amplification of reference gene primers. Using immunoSEQ multiplex PCR, the repertoire was profiled, and TCRdb retains in-frame clones only, with some absent. D and trimming were read from the DNA, whereas the V and J calls and clone size are those reported in that table. The table includes roughly 49,000 clones, 68% detected once. The sample was peripheral blood. The sequence was obtained from a woman between 65 and 79 years old with acute or convalescent COVID-19.

CDR3 amino acids: CASSSKGQGFDEQYF. In DNA, the CDR3 is TGTGCCAGCAGCTCAAAGGGACAGGGGTTCGACGAGCAGTACTTC. This rearrangement joins TRBV7-2 to TRBJ2-7; 10 bases match TRBD1. The CDR3 is 15 amino acids. V shed 4 bases, J shed 5 bases, and the junction held 8 bases outside the gene matches. The germline V gene encodes CDR1 SGHTA and CDR2 FQGNSA.